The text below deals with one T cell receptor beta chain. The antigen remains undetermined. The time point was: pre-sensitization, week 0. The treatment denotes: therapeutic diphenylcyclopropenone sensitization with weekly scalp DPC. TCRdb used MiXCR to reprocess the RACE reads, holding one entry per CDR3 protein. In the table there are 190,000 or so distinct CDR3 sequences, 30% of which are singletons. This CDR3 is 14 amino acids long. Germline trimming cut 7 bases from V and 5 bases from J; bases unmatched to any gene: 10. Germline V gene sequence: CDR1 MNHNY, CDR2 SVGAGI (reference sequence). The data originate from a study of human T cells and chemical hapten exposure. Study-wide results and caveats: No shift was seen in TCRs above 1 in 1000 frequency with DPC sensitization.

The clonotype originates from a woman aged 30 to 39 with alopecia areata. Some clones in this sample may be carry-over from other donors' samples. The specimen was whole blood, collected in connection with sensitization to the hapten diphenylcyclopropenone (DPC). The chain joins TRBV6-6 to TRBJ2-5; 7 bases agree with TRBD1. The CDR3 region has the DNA TGTGCCAGCACATACAGGGGCATCGGTGAGACCCAGTACTTC. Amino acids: CASTYRGIGETQYF.